This entry lists 27 T cell receptor beta chains sequenced from one sample in a study of blood T cell repertoires in COVID-19. Here immunoSEQ multiplex PCR was the method, and the copy in TCRdb shows in-frame clones only, minus some. The table has fewer than 90,000 clones, about 91% seen once. Specimen: peripheral blood. The origin of the receptors is a man in his fifties or sixties with acute or convalescent COVID-19.

The table lists this clone with a count of one. The chain carries TRBV4-1 and TRBJ1-1; the D gene is possibly TRBD1 (6 bases). V lost 2 bases and J 11 bases, leaving 15 bases between the germline ends. The CDR3 sequence is 13 residues long. The germline gives CDR1 MGHRA, CDR2 YSYEKL. The CDR3 reads CASSQRQATWAFF. The CDR3 DNA sequence: TGCGCCAGCAGCCAACGACAGGCGACGTGGGCTTTCTTT.

The chain uses TRBV4-1 and TRBJ2-7, with TRBD2 matching 9 bases. CDR1 is MGHRA, CDR2 YSYEKL, per germline. The CDR3 contains 15 residues. The V gene end was trimmed by 1 base and the J gene end by 7 bases; junction bases not matched to a gene: 8. CDR3 region: CASSQAASGVYEQYF. The CDR3 DNA is TGCGCCAGCAGCCAAGCAGCTAGCGGGGTATATGAGCAGTACTTC.

The chain uses TRBV5-4 and TRBJ2-5; D gene uncertain. Germline CDR1 and CDR2: SGHNT and YYREEE (reference sequence). The CDR3 sequence is 13 residues long. V was shortened by 1 base and J by 1 base, with 5 bases between the two germline ends. The DNA for the CDR3 is TGTGCCAGCAGCTTGAACAGCCAAGAGACCCAGTACTTC. Protein product: CASSLNSQETQYF.

V is TRBV30 and J is TRBJ1-6, with a tentative D call TRBD1 (5 bases). The V gene's germline CDR1 is GTSNPN and CDR2 SVGIG (reference sequence). V was clipped by 3 bases and J by 10 bases, with 13 bases between them. This CDR3 has 13 amino acids. CDR3 DNA sequence: TGTGCCTGGAGCCTAGCCGGGGGATCACCCCTCCACTTT. Translation: CAWSLAGGSPLHF.

The V gene is TRBV11-2, the J gene TRBJ2-5, with 7 nucleotides matching TRBD1. J gave up 2 bases and V 7 bases, and 7 bases lay outside the gene matches. Germline CDR1 is SGHAT and CDR2 is FQNNGV. The CDR3 length is 14 residues. CDR3 DNA: TGTGCCAGCACGCAGGGGGACAGACAAGAGACCCAGTACTTC. It translates to CASTQGDRQETQYF.

This chain connects TRBV15 to TRBJ2-7, with 11 bases that match TRBD2. The CDR3 totals 14 residues. Germline V CDR1 and CDR2: LNHNV, YYDKDF (reference sequence). J gave up 2 bases and V 4 bases, and 1 base lay outside the gene matches. Written as DNA, the CDR3 is TGTGCCACCAGCAATAGCGGGGGGGCCTACGAGCAGTACTTC. Its protein is CATSNSGGAYEQYF.

The chain couples TRBV12-5 to TRBJ2-6; 7 nucleotides align to TRBD1. The germline V gene encodes CDR1 LGHNT and CDR2 FRNRAP. The trim removed 0 bases at V and 0 bases at J, leaving 8 bases unmatched. The CDR3 has 19 residues. Here the CDR3 DNA reads TGTGCTAGTGGTTTGGTAGTTGGACAGGACTTCTCTGGGGCCAACGTCCTGACTTTC. Protein: CASGLVVGQDFSGANVLTF. The full variable domain, its missing parts supplied by reference TRBV12-5 and TRBJ2-6, is DARVTQTPRHKVTEMGQEVTMRCQPILGHNTVFWYRQTMMQGLELLAYFRNRAPLDDSGMPKDRFSAEMPDATLATLKIQPSEPRDSAVYFCASGLVVGQDFSGANVLTFGAGSRLTVL.

CDR3 in amino acids: CASSLPKSSYNSPLHF. In DNA form, the CDR3 reads TGTGCCAGCAGCTTACCGAAGAGCTCCTATAATTCACCCCTCCACTTT. The chain joins TRBV7-8 to TRBJ1-6, with no clear D. The CDR3 length is 16 residues. The germline V gene encodes CDR1 SGHVS and CDR2 FQNEAQ. The V end lost 2 bases, the J end lost 0 bases, and 8 bases lay between the germline ends.

The V call is TRBV27, the J call TRBJ2-7; 7 nucleotides align to TRBD2. The CDR3 covers 12 residues. Germline V lookup: CDR1 MNHEY, CDR2 SMNVEV (reference sequence). V was pared by 6 bases and J by 11 bases, with 10 bases of the junction left unmatched. This CDR3 is CASRGGSDFEYF. The CDR3 DNA is TGTGCCAGCAGGGGGGGGAGTGATTTTGAGTACTTC.

J is TRBJ2-1 and V is TRBV5-1; D is possibly TRBD1 (7 bases). Germline values: CDR1 SGHRS, CDR2 YFSETQ. This CDR3 contains 17 residues. V lost 0 bases and J lost 6, with 19 bases in between. The CDR3 nucleotides read TGCGCCAGCAGCTTGGTGGCCGGAGCGCAGGGGGGCAATGAGCAGTTCTTC. The encoded protein is CASSLVAGAQGGNEQFF.

The chain has TRBV19 and TRBJ2-5; TRBD2 agrees at 11 bases. Germline V gene data show CDR1 as LNHDA and CDR2 as SQIVND (reference sequence). CDR3 length: 15 amino acids. After removal of 5 bases from V and 7 bases from J, the junction contained 9 bases not matched to a gene. Here the CDR3 reads CASSSDSGGAGTQYF. Here the CDR3 DNA reads TGTGCCAGTAGTTCCGATAGCGGGGGGGCAGGGACCCAGTACTTC.

The rearrangement links TRBV9 to TRBJ1-4; D may be TRBD1 (5 bases). This CDR3 has 16 amino acids. The ends were cut back, 0 bases at V and 0 bases at J, with 9 bases in the middle. CDR1 SGDLS and CDR2 YYNGEE come from the germline V gene. The CDR3, as DNA: TGTGCCAGCAGCGTAGGACAGTCCCCAACTAATGAAAAACTGTTTTTT. It encodes CASSVGQSPTNEKLFF.

The V call is TRBV9, the J call TRBJ2-1; 8 nucleotides line up with TRBD2. The CDR3 contains 18 residues. In germline, CDR1 is SGDLS, CDR2 YYNGEE. V shed 0 bases and J 5 bases; nucleotides not matched to a gene: 13. CDR3 nucleotide sequence: TGTGCCAGCAGCGTAGCTGGGGGTCACGGACTAGCCCACAATGAGCAGTTCTTC. As protein: CASSVAGGHGLAHNEQFF. The full variable domain, in which reference TRBV9 and TRBJ2-1 provide the parts outside the CDR3, is DSGVTQTPKHLITATGQRVTLRCSPRSGDLSVYWYQQSLDQGLQFLIQYYNGEERAKGNILERFSAQQFPDLHSELNLSSLELGDSALYFCASSVAGGHGLAHNEQFFGPGTRLTVL.

The CDR3 bases are TGTGCCAGCAGCCAAGGTAAATCCGGGACTAGGCCCCAAGAGACCCAGTACTTC. The encoded protein is CASSQGKSGTRPQETQYF. The chain combines TRBV3-1 (or the pseudogene TRBV3-2) with TRBJ2-5; 8 nucleotides match TRBD2. The CDR3 extends over 18 amino acids. Trimming removed 1 base from V and 1 base from J; junction bases left unmatched: 11. Germline loops: CDR1 LGHDT, CDR2 YNNKEL (reference sequence).

The chain carries TRBV10-3 and TRBJ1-2; no clear D. This CDR3 comprises 13 residues. From germline, CDR1 is ENHRY and CDR2 SYGVKD. The ends were cut back, 6 bases at V and 3 bases at J, with 11 bases in the middle. CDR3 loop: CAISSPSDYGYTF. The CDR3 region has the DNA TGTGCCATCAGCAGCCCCAGCGACTATGGCTACACCTTC.

This chain uses TRBV7-2 with TRBJ1-2; 7 nucleotides align to TRBD1. V dropped 1 base and J dropped 2; count of bases not matched to a gene: 4. CDR1 is SGHTA and CDR2 is FQGNSA in the germline V gene. The CDR3 has 15 residues. The CDR3 DNA reads TGTGCCAGCAGCTTAGGGGGACAGATGAACTATGGCTACACCTTC. It is translated as CASSLGGQMNYGYTF.

The chain combines TRBV6-1 with TRBJ1-5; the D gene is possibly TRBD1 (5 bases). CDR1 is MNHNS, CDR2 SASEGT, per germline. V lost 1 base and J lost 7, with 14 bases in between. This CDR3 has 15 amino acids. The CDR3 DNA sequence: TGTGCCAGCAGTGAAGTATGGGGGGGAGAGCAGCCCCAGCATTTT. It translates to CASSEVWGGEQPQHF.

The CDR3: CASSLDSGVGEQFF. In DNA, the CDR3 is TGTGCCAGCAGCTTGGACTCGGGGGTGGGTGAGCAGTTCTTC. The V and J genes are TRBV5-4 and TRBJ2-1; D is possibly TRBD2 (6 bases). This CDR3 contains 14 residues. V was pared by 0 bases and J by 9 bases, with 13 bases between. In germline, CDR1 is SGHNT, CDR2 YYREEE (reference sequence).

This chain connects TRBV3-1 (or the pseudogene TRBV3-2) to TRBJ2-5; D ambiguous. V was shortened by 3 bases and J by 5 bases, with 7 bases between the two germline ends. This CDR3 region has 12 residues. Germline-derived CDR1 and CDR2 are LGHDT and YNNKEL (reference sequence). The CDR3 bases are TGTGCCAGCAGCCAGCTATGGGAGACCCAGTACTTC. Its protein product is CASSQLWETQYF.

The CDR3 nucleotides are TGTGCCAGCAGCGTAGGAGCCACCTACAATGAGCAGTTCTTC. Amino acid sequence: CASSVGATYNEQFF. The chain is built from TRBV9 and TRBJ2-1; D is uncertain. Germline V lookup: CDR1 SGDLS, CDR2 YYNGEE. The V end lost 0 bases, the J end lost 2 bases, and 6 bases lay between the germline ends. The CDR3 spans 14 residues. Full variable domain (remainder filled in from reference TRBV9 and TRBJ2-1): DSGVTQTPKHLITATGQRVTLRCSPRSGDLSVYWYQQSLDQGLQFLIQYYNGEERAKGNILERFSAQQFPDLHSELNLSSLELGDSALYFCASSVGATYNEQFFGPGTRLTVL.

The chain uses TRBV7-3 and TRBJ2-1; D not certain. The germline V gene encodes CDR1 SGHTA and CDR2 FQGTGA. CDR3 size: 13 residues. Deletions cut 0 bases from V and 7 bases from J, with 7 bases between. CDR3 coding DNA: TGTGCCAGCAGCTTAACTAGCCCGAATGAGCAGTTCTTC. Protein: CASSLTSPNEQFF.

V usage is TRBV5-1 and J usage is TRBJ2-7, with D tentatively TRBD1 (5 bases). The CDR3 spans 14 residues. CDR1 and CDR2 (germline): SGHRS, YFSETQ. V was pared by 1 base and J by 6 bases, with 14 bases between. Here the CDR3 reads CASSLRGSVSEQYF. In DNA form, the CDR3 reads TGCGCCAGCAGCTTGAGGGGAAGCGTCTCCGAGCAGTACTTC.

The chain is built from TRBV6-5 and TRBJ2-2; D may be TRBD2 (5 bases). V lost 7 bases, J lost 1 base, and 13 bases lay in between. This CDR3 spans 15 amino acids. Germline CDR1 and CDR2: MNHEY and SVGAGI. In DNA, the CDR3 is TGTGCCAGCATTCTCGGCGGGCAGAACACCGGGGAGCTGTTTTTT. It codes for CASILGGQNTGELFF.

The rearrangement links TRBV2 to TRBJ1-1; tentative D call: TRBD1 (6 bases). The germline V gene encodes CDR1 SNHLY and CDR2 FYNNEI. Trimming cost V 8 bases and J 6 bases, with 16 bases left between them. The CDR3 consists of 13 residues. For the CDR3, the DNA is TGTGCCAGCCGATTGGGGGCGCGCTCTGAAGCTTTCTTT. This encodes CASRLGARSEAFF.

The CDR3: CSASVGNTIYF. The CDR3 DNA follows: TGCAGCGCCTCGGTTGGAAACACCATATATTTT. The J gene is TRBJ1-3, the V gene TRBV29-1, with D unresolved. The V end was cut by 7 bases, the J end by 3 bases, with 7 bases between. This CDR3 has 11 residues. Germline CDR1 and CDR2: SQVTM and ANQGSEA.

The chain joins TRBV5-1 to TRBJ2-5; D ambiguous. This CDR3 is 13 amino acids long. The germline V gene encodes CDR1 SGHRS and CDR2 YFSETQ. V gave up 3 bases and J gave up 1 base, with 7 bases separating them. CDR3 residues: CASSSRAQETQYF. Written as DNA, the CDR3 is TGCGCCAGCAGCTCCCGAGCCCAAGAGACCCAGTACTTC.

The chain links TRBV9 to TRBJ2-7; D is perhaps TRBD1 (5 bases). The germline CDR1 and CDR2 sequences are SGDLS and YYNGEE. The germline V and J ends were trimmed by 2 bases and 2 bases, with 14 bases remaining between them. The CDR3 totals 15 residues. CDR3: CASSVGGQTTYEQYF. In DNA form, the CDR3 reads TGTGCCAGCAGCGTCGGTGGACAAACCACCTACGAGCAGTACTTC.